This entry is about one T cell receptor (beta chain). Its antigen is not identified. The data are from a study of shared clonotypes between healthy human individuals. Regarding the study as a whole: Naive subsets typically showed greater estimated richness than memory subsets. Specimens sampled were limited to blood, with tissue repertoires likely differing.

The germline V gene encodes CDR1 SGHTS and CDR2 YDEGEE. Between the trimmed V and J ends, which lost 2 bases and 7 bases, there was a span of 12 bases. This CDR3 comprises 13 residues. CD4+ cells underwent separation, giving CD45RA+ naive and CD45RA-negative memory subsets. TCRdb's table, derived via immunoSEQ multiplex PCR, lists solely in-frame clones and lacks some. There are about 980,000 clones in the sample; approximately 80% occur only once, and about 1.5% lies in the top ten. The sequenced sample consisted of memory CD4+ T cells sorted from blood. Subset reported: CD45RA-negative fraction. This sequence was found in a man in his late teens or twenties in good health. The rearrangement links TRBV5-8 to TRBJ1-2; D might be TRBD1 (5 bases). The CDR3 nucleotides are TGTGCCAGCAGCTTAGGACAAGGCGGTGGCTACACCTTC. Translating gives CASSLGQGGGYTF.